A selection of T cell receptor beta chains follows, all from one sample in a study of PD-L1 blockade in urothelial cancer. The method was immunoSEQ multiplex PCR; TCRdb's version includes in-frame clones alone and lacks a portion of them. The sample lists about 87,000 clones; around 84% were seen once. Sequences were derived from PBMCs, sampled around atezolizumab (anti-PD-L1) treatment. These receptors were obtained from a man aged 60 to 75 with urothelial cancer. Both conserved end residues are part of each CDR3. D genes are given only for firm matches. Clone size is shown for a subset of rows, as once, few, many or a class of expanded clone.

>.|TRBV9|13|TRBJ2-2|.
CASSATGSGELFF
>.|TRBV7-2|12|TRBJ2-7|.
CASSLRGYEQYF
>.|TRBV19|15|TRBJ1-2|.
CASSINTPANYGYTF
>few|TRBV6-5|16|TRBJ2-5|TRBD2
CASSYRASGRGETQYF
>.|TRBV6-6|14|TRBJ1-2|TRBD1
CASSYGTGNYGYTF
>once|TRBV19|15|TRBJ2-5|TRBD2
CASSIFGGALETQYF
>.|TRBV28|15|TRBJ1-2|TRBD1
CASSPGQAANYGYTF
>.|TRBV2|16|TRBJ2-5|TRBD2
CASSRLAVGLQETQYF
>.|TRBV10-2|10|TRBJ1-2|.
CASSPLGYTF
>.|TRBV5-1|15|TRBJ1-1|TRBD1
CASSRQGRQPAEAFF
>few|TRBV18|18|TRBJ2-6|TRBD1
CASSRREGAVFGANVLTF
>.|TRBV7-8|17|TRBJ1-5|.
CASSYPGGVNSNQPQHF
>.|TRBV5-6|15|TRBJ2-5|TRBD2
CASSSLGLASRTQYF
>few|TRBV13|16|TRBJ2-7|TRBD2
CASSQGLAGQEYEQYF
>.|TRBV5-1|18|TRBJ2-2|TRBD1
CASSLRASGTGNTGELFF
>.|TRBV14|15|TRBJ2-7|TRBD1
CASSQRWDREYEQYF
>few|TRBV5-6|12|TRBJ2-7|TRBD1
CASSSQGLGQYF
>.|TRBV5-4|14|TRBJ2-5|.
CASSLVSSEETQYF
>.|TRBV19|17|TRBJ2-7|.
CASRPKPGLLSSYEQYF
>.|TRBV6-1|15|TRBJ2-1|.
CASSAIVASGFEQFF
>few|TRBV2|12|TRBJ2-7|.
CASSSTSYEQYF
>.|TRBV6-5|13|TRBJ2-7|.
CASSYTGFYEQYF
>.|TRBV2|14|TRBJ2-3|.
CASKDRIGTDTQYF
>few|TRBV7-2|12|TRBJ1-2|.
CASSLGEYGYTF
>.|TRBV27|12|TRBJ2-3|.
CASSGSTDTQYF
>.|TRBV18|17|TRBJ2-5|TRBD2
CASSPAGTSGFQETQYF
>few|TRBV5-1|14|TRBJ2-3|.
CASSLAVATDTQYF
>.|TRBV19|14|TRBJ1-5|TRBD1
CASSPGQSNQPQHF
>.|TRBV5-1|16|TRBJ1-1|TRBD1
CASSTGAGGFYTEAFF
>.|TRBV19|14|TRBJ2-2|TRBD1
CASRRQGRDGELFF
>.|TRBV4-1|16|TRBJ1-4|.
CASSQGMGGVSEKLFF
>.|TRBV10-3|14|TRBJ2-3|TRBD2
CAIRLSGGTDTQYF
>.|TRBV6-1|14|TRBJ2-4|.
CASSESAGKNIQYF
>.|TRBV11-3|17|TRBJ2-7|.
CASSRRLFPYRPYEQYF
>.|TRBV9|15|TRBJ1-2|TRBD1
CASSVENRGFDGYTF
>.|TRBV29-1|15|TRBJ2-3|TRBD1
CSVTALGQRTDTQYF
>.|TRBV20-1|11|TRBJ1-4|.
CSARSNEKLFF
>.|TRBV5-1|15|TRBJ2-5|.
CASSGRTGRGETQYF
>.|TRBV29-1|12|TRBJ2-5|TRBD2
CSGGRALETQYF
>.|TRBV2|15|TRBJ2-6|.
CASSERNSGANVLTF
>.|TRBV18|16|TRBJ2-1|TRBD2
CASSPPIAGAYNEQFF
>.|TRBV4-2|16|TRBJ2-5|TRBD2
CASSQDLAGGLGTQYF